This T cell receptor (beta chain) was identified during a study of T cells in Graves' hyperthyroidism and ophthalmopathy. Reasons for excluding patients were uncontrolled infection, other autoimmune disease, pregnancy or lactation. Germline V gene lookup returns CDR1 DFQATT and CDR2 SNEGSKA (reference sequence). The CDR3 spans 15 residues. The V gene lost 6 bases and the J gene lost 6 bases, with 20 bases spanning the gap. Amplified TCR beta CDR3 regions came from RNA transcripts. The TCR CDR3 first-round RT-PCR relied on the HTBI primer set. TCRdb processed the multiplex PCR reads anew with MiXCR; each CDR3 protein has one entry. The repertoire includes fewer than 450,000 distinct CDR3 sequences, 11% to 15% of them detected once, and around 28% sits in the top ten.

The sequencing sample was made of blood. The sequence was obtained from a man aged 45-60 years with Graves' ophthalmopathy. The chain carries TRBV20-1 and TRBJ2-2; D may match TRBD1 or TRBD2 (5 bases each). The CDR3 coding sequence is TGCAGTGCCCCAATATGGGGGAGTAACTCCGGGGAGCTGTTTTTT. Translating gives CSAPIWGSNSGELFF.